This TCR beta chain derives from a study of cytomegalovirus exposure and HLA in healthy donors. Sequenced by immunoSEQ multiplex PCR; TCRdb stores in-frame clones only, minus some. The sample comprises around 120,000 clones, around nine tenths of which are singletons, and approximately 2.1% rests with the top ten. Details on this clone: This specimen includes other DNA sequences encoding the same CDR3.

The clonotype originates from a woman between 18 and 29 years old in good health and CMV-seronegative. Sequencing was carried out using PBMCs.

CDR3: CASSPGGSGNTIYF. The CDR3 coding sequence is TGTGCCAGCAGTCCCGGGGGATCTGGAAACACCATATATTTT. This chain joins TRBV28 and TRBJ1-3, with a possible D match to TRBD1 (5 bases). This CDR3 is 14 amino acids long. CDR1 and CDR2 (germline): MDHEN, SYDVKM. Between the trimmed V and J ends, which lost 5 bases and 1 base, there was a span of 9 bases.